This TCR beta chain was captured by sequencing in a study of long-term antiretroviral therapy in people with HIV. The libraries were made with immunoSEQ v3.0 at survey level. Sequencing was performed with immunoSEQ multiplex PCR; in TCRdb, only in-frame clones are kept and a portion is missing. The data contain roughly 28,000 clones, 90% to 95% of them singletons. The material sequenced was unsorted PBMCs, taken more than 6 years after starting antiretroviral therapy. The TCR originated in a man younger than 40 with HIV.

The CDR3 is CASSQQGANEKLFF. In nucleotides, the CDR3 is TGTGCCAGCAGCCAACAGGGGGCTAATGAAAAACTGTTTTTT. The chain uses TRBV2 and TRBJ1-4, with 8 bases fitting TRBD1. From germline, CDR1 is SNHLY and CDR2 FYNNEI. Unmatched junction bases numbered 3, after V lost 6 bases and J lost 3 bases. CDR3 length: 14 amino acids.